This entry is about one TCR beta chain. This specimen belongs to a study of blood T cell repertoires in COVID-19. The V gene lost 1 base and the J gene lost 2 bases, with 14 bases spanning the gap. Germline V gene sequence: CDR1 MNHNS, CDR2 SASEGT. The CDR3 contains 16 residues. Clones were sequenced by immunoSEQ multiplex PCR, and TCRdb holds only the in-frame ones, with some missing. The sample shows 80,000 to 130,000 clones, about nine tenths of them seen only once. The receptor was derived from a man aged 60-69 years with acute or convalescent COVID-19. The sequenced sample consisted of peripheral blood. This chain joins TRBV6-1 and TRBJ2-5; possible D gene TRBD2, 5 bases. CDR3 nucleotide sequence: TGTGCCAGCAGTGAAGGCTTGCGGGCAAATCAAGAGACCCAGTACTTC. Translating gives CASSEGLRANQETQYF.